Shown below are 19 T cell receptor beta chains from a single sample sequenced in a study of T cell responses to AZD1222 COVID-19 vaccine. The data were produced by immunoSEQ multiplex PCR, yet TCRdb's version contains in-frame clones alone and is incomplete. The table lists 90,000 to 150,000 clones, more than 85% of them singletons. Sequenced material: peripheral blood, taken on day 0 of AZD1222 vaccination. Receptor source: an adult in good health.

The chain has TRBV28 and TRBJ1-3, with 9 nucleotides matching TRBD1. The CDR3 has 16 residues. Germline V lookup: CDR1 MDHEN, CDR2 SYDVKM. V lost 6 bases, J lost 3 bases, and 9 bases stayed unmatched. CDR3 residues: CASSLPGQGYGNTIYF. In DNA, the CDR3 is TGTGCCAGCAGCCTTCCGGGACAGGGATATGGAAACACCATATATTTT. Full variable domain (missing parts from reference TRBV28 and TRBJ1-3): DVKVTQSSRYLVKRTGEKVFLECVQDMDHENMFWYRQDPGLGLRLIYFSYDVKMKEKGDIPEGYSVSREKKERFSLILESASTNQTSMYLCASSLPGQGYGNTIYFGEGSWLTVV.

The CDR3 DNA reads TGTGCCAGCAGTGGACTAGCGGGAGACCCGATCTCCTACAATGAGCAGTTCTTC. Protein product: CASSGLAGDPISYNEQFF. This rearrangement joins TRBV6-2 or TRBV6-3 to TRBJ2-1; TRBD2 agrees at 13 bases. V was clipped by 5 bases and J by 0 bases; unmatched bases: 7. There are 18 residues in the CDR3. Germline lookup yields CDR1 MNHEY and CDR2 SVGEGT.

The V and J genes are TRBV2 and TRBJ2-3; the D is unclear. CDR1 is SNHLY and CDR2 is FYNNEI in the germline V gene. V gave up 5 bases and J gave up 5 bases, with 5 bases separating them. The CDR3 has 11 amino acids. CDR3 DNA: TGTGCCAGCAGTTGGGAAGATACGCAGTATTTT. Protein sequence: CASSWEDTQYF.

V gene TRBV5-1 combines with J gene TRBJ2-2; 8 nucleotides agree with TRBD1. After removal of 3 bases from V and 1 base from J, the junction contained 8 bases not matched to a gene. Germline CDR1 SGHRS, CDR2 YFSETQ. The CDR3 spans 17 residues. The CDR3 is CASSSSQGALNTGELFF. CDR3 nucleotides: TGCGCCAGCAGCTCCTCCCAGGGGGCGCTGAACACCGGGGAGCTGTTTTTT.

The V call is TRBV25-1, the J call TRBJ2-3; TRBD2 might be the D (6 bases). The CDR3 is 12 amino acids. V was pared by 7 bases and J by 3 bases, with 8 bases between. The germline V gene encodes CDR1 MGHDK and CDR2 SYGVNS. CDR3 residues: CASTRDTDTQYF. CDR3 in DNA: TGTGCCAGCACGCGGGATACAGATACGCAGTATTTT.

Here the CDR3 DNA reads TGTGCCAGCAGTGTACAGGGGGCACGAGCTTTCTTT. Translation gives CASSVQGARAFF. V usage is TRBV28 and J usage is TRBJ1-1; 9 bases are shared with TRBD1. V was clipped by 5 bases and J by 10 bases; unmatched bases: 5. The length of the CDR3 is 12 residues. The germline V gene has CDR1 MDHEN and CDR2 SYDVKM.

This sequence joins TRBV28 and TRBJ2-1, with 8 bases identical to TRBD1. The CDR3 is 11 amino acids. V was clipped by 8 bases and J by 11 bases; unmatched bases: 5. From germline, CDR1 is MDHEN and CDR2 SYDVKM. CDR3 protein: CASRDRGQQFF. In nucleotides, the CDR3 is TGTGCCAGCCGAGACAGGGGCCAGCAGTTCTTC. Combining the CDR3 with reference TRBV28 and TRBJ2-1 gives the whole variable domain DVKVTQSSRYLVKRTGEKVFLECVQDMDHENMFWYRQDPGLGLRLIYFSYDVKMKEKGDIPEGYSVSREKKERFSLILESASTNQTSMYLCASRDRGQQFFGPGTRLTVL.

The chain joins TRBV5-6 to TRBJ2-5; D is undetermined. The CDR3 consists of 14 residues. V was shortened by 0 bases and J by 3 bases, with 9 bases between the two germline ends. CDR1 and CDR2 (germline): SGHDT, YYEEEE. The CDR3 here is CASSLGPAEETQYF. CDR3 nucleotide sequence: TGTGCCAGCAGCTTGGGTCCCGCGGAAGAGACCCAGTACTTC.

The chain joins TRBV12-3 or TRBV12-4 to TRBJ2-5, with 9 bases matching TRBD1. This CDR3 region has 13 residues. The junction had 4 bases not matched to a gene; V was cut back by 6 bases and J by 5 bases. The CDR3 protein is CASRGQGHETQYF. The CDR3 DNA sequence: TGTGCCAGCAGGGGACAGGGTCACGAGACCCAGTACTTC.

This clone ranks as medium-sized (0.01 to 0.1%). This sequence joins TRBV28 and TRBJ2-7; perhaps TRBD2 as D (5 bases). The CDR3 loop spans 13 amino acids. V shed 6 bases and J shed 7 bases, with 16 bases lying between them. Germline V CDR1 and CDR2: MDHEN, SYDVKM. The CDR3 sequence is CASRTPGREEQYF. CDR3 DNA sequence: TGTGCCAGCAGGACGCCTGGTAGGGAGGAGCAGTACTTC.

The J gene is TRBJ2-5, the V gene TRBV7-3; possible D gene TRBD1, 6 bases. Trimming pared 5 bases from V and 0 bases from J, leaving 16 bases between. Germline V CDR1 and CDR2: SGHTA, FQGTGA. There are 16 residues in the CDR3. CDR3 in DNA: TGTGCCAGCAGCCCCACAGGGTACTCGTACCAAGAGACCCAGTACTTC. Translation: CASSPTGYSYQETQYF.

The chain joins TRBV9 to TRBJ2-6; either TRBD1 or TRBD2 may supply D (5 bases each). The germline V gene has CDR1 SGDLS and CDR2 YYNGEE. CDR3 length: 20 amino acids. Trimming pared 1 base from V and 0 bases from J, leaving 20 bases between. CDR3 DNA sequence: TGTGCCAGCAGCGTAAGGGGCCGGGACGAGCTGCTCTCTGGGGCCAACGTCCTGACTTTC. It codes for CASSVRGRDELLSGANVLTF.

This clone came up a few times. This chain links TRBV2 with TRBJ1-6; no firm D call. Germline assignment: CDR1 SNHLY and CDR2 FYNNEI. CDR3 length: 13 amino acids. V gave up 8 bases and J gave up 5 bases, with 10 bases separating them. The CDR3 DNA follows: TGTGCCAGCGGGCTGGGAAATAATTCACCCCTCCACTTT. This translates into CASGLGNNSPLHF.

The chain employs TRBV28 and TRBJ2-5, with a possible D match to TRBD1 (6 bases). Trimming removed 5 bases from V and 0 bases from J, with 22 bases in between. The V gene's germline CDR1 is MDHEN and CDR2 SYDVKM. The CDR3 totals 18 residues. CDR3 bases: TGTGCCAGCAGTCCCTCTGGGTTGGGGACAAGGTACCAAGAGACCCAGTACTTC. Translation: CASSPSGLGTRYQETQYF.

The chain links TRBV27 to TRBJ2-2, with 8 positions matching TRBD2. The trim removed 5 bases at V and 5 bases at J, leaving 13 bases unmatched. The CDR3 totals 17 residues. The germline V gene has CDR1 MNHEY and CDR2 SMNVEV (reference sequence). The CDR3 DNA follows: TGTGCCAGCAGTCCCCTCGGGAGCGGGAGAAAGACCGGGGAGCTGTTTTTT. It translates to CASSPLGSGRKTGELFF.

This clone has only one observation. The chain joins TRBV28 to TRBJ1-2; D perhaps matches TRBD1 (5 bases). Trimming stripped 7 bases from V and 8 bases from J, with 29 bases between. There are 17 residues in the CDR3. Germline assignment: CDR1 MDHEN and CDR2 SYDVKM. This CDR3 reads CASTALYSGVGRGGYTF. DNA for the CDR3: TGTGCCAGCACCGCTTTATACAGTGGGGTAGGACGGGGGGGCTACACCTTC.

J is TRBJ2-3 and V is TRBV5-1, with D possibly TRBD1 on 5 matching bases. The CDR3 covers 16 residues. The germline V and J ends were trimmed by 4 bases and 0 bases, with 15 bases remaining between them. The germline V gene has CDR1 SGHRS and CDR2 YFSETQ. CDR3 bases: TGCGCCAGCAGCAAACCAGACAGCGCAAGCACAGATACGCAGTATTTT. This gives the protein CASSKPDSASTDTQYF.

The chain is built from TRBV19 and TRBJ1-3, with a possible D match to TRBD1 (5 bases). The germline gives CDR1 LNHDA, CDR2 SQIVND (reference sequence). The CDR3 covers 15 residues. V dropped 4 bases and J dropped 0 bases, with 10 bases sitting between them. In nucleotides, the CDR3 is TGTGCCAGTAGTACGGGACTGAGCTCTGGAAACACCATATATTTT. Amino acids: CASSTGLSSGNTIYF.

CDR3 protein: CASTARTGGGSNEKLFF. In DNA, the CDR3 is TGTGCCAGCACCGCTCGGACAGGGGGCGGAAGTAATGAAAAACTGTTTTTT. The chain uses TRBV13 and TRBJ1-4; 11 nucleotides line up with TRBD1. The CDR3 contains 17 residues. The germline V gene has CDR1 PRHDT and CDR2 FYEKMQ (reference sequence). V lost 7 bases and J lost 4; bases outside the gene matches: 11.